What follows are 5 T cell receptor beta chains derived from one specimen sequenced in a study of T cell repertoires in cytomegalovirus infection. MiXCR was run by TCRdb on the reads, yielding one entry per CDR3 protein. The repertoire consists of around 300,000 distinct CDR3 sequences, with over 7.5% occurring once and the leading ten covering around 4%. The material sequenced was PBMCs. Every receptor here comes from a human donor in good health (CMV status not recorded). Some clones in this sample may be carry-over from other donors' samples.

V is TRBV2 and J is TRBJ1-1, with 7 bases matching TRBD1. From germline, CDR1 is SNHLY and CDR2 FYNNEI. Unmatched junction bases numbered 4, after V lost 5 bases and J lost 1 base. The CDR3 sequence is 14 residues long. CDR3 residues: CASSTQGGNTEAFF. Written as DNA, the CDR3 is TGTGCCAGCAGTACTCAGGGGGGGAACACTGAAGCTTTCTTT.

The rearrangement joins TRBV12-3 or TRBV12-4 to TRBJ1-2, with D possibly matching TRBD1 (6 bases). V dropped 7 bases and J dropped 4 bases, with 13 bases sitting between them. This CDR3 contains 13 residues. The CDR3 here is CASTLDRTYGYTF. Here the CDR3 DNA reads TGTGCCAGCACCTTAGACAGGACCTATGGCTACACCTTC.

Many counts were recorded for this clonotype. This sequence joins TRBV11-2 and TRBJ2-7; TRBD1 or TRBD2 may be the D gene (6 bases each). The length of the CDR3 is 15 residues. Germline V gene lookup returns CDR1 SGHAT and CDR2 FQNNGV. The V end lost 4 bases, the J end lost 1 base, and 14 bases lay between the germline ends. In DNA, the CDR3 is TGTGCCAGCAGCTCGCCGGGGGCGGGGTCCTACGAGCAGTACTTC. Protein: CASSSPGAGSYEQYF.

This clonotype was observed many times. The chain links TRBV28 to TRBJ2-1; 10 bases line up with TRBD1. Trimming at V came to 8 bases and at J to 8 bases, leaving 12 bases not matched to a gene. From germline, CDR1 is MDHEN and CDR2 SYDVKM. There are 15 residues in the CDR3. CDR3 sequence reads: CASASSGQGFHEQFF. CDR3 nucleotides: TGTGCCAGCGCTTCCTCGGGACAGGGGTTTCATGAGCAGTTCTTC.

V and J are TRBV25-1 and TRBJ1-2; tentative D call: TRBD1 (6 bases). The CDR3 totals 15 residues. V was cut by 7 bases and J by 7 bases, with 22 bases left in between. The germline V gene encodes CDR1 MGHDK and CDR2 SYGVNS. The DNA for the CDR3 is TGTGCCAGCACCGAGGATCACAGGGATCTTTCTGGCTACACCTTC. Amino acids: CASTEDHRDLSGYTF.